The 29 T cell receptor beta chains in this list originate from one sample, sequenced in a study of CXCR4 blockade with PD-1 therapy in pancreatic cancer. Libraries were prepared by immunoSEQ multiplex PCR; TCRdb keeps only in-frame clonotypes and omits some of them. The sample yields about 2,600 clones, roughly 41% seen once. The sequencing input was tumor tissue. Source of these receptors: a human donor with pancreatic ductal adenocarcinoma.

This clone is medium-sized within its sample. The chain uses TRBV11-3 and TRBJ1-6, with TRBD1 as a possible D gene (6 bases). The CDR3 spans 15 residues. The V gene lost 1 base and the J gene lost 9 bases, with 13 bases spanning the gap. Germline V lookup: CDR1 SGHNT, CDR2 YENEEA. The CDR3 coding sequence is TGTGCCAGCAGCTTAGTCGCAGGGGTAGGTTCACCCCTCCACTTT. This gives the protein CASSLVAGVGSPLHF.

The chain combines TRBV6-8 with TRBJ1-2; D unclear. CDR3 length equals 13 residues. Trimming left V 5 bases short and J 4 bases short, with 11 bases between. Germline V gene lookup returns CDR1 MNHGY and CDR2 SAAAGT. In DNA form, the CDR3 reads TGTGCCAGCAGTGGTATCAGCCTCTATGGCTACACCTTC. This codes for CASSGISLYGYTF.

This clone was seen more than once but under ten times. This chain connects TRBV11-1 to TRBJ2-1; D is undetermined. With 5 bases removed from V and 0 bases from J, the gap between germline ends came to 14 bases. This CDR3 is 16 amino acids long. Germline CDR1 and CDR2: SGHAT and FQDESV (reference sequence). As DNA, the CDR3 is TGTGCCAGCAGCCCCCCTGCGGACCTCTCCTACAATGAGCAGTTCTTC. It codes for CASSPPADLSYNEQFF.

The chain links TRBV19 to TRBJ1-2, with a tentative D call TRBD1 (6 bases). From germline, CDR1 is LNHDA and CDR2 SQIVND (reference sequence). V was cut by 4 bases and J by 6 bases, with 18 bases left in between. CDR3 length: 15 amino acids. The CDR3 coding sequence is TGTGCCAGTAGTACCTCGCCTCCGGGGGGCCATGGCTACACCTTC. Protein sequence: CASSTSPPGGHGYTF.

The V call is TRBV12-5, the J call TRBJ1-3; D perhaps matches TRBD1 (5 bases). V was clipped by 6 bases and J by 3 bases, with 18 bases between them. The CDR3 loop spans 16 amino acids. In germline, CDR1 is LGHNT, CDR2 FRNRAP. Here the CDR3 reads CASGDWGLGRGNTIYF. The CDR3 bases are TGTGCTAGTGGGGATTGGGGGTTGGGACGTGGAAACACCATATATTTT.

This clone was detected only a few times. This CDR3 is CASSVRGMVEAFF. The CDR3 region has the DNA TGTGCCAGCAGTGTGAGGGGGATGGTTGAAGCTTTCTTT. The V gene is TRBV6-8, the J gene TRBJ1-1, with D perhaps TRBD1 (6 bases). Germline assignment: CDR1 MNHGY and CDR2 SAAAGT. CDR3 length: 13 residues. Trimming left V 5 bases short and J 7 bases short, with 14 bases between.

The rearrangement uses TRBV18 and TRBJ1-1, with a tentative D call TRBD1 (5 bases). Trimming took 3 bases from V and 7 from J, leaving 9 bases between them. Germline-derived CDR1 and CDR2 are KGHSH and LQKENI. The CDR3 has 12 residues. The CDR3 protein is CASSPRQGEAFF. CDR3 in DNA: TGTGCCAGCTCACCTCGGCAGGGTGAAGCTTTCTTT. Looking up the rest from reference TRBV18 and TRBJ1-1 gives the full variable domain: NAGVMQNPRHLVRRRGQEARLRCSPMKGHSHVYWYRQLPEEGLKFMVYLQKENIIDESGMPKERFSAEFPKEGPSILRIQQVVRGDSAAYFCASSPRQGEAFFGQGTRLTVV.

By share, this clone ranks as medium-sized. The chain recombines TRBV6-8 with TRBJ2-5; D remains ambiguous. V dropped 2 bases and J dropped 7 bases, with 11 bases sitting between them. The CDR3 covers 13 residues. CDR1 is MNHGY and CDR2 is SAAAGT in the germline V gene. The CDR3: CASSYDPLGTQYF. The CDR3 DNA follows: TGTGCCAGCAGTTACGATCCGTTAGGGACCCAGTACTTC.

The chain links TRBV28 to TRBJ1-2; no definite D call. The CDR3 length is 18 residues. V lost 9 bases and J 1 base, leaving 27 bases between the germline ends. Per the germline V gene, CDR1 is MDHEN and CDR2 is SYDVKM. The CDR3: CASFGRASSASYNYGYTF. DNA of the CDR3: TGTGCCAGTTTCGGACGGGCCTCTTCAGCTTCTTATAACTATGGCTACACCTTC.

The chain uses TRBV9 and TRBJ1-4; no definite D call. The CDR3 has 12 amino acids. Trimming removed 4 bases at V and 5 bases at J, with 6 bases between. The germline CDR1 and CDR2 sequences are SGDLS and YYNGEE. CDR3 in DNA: TGTGCCAGCAGCCCGGGGAATGAAAAACTGTTTTTT. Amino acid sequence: CASSPGNEKLFF.

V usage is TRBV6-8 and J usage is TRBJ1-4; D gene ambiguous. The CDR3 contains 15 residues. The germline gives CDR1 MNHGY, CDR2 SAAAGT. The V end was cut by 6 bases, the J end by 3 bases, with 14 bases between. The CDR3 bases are TGTGCCAGCAGCCTACGCGACCCTCCTAATGAAAAACTGTTTTTT. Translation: CASSLRDPPNEKLFF.

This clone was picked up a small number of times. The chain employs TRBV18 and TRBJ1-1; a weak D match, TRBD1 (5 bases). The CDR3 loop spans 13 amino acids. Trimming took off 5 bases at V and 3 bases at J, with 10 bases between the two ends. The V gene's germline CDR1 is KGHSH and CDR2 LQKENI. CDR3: CASSSDSHTEAFF. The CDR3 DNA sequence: TGTGCCAGCTCATCCGACAGTCACACTGAAGCTTTCTTT. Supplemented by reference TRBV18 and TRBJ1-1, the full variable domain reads NAGVMQNPRHLVRRRGQEARLRCSPMKGHSHVYWYRQLPEEGLKFMVYLQKENIIDESGMPKERFSAEFPKEGPSILRIQQVVRGDSAAYFCASSSDSHTEAFFGQGTRLTVV.

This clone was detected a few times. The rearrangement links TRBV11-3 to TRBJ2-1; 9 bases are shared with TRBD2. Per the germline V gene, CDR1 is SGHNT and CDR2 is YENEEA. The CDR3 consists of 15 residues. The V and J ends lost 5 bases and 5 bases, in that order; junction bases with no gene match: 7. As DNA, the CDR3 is TGTGCCAGCAGCCTTAGCGGGAGATCGGACAATGAGCAGTTCTTC. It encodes CASSLSGRSDNEQFF.

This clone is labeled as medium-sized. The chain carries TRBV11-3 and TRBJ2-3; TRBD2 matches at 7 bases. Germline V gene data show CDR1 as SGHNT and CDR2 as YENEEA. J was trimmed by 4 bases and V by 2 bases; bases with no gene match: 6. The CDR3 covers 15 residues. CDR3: CASSLFGGGADTQYF. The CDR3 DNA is TGTGCCAGCAGCTTATTTGGGGGAGGGGCAGATACGCAGTATTTT.

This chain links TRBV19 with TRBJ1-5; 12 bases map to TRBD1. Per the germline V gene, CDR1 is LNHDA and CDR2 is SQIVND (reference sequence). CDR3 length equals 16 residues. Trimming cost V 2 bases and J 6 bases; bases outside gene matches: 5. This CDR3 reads CASSIPGQGAGQPQHF. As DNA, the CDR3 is TGTGCCAGTAGTATACCGGGACAGGGGGCTGGTCAGCCCCAGCATTTT.

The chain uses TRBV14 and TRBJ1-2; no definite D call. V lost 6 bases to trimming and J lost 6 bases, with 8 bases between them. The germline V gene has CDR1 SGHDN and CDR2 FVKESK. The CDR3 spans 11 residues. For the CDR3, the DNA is TGTGCCAGCAGTATTGGGCATGGCTACACCTTC. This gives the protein CASSIGHGYTF. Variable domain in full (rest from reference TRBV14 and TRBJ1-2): EAGVTQFPSHSVIEKGQTVTLRCDPISGHDNLYWYRRVMGKEIKFLLHFVKESKQDESGMPNNRFLAERTGGTYSTLKVQPAELEDSGVYFCASSIGHGYTFGSGTRLTVV.

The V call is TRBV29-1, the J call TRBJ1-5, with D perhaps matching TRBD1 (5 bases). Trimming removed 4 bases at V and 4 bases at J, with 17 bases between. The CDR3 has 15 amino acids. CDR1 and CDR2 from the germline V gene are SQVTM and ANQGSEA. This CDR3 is CSVALTGTSNQPQHF. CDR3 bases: TGCAGCGTTGCCCTCACCGGGACCTCAAATCAGCCCCAGCATTTT.

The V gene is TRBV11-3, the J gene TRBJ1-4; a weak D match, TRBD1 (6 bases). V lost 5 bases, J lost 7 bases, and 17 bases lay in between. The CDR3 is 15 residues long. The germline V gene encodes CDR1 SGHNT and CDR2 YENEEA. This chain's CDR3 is CASSDPGAWGEKLFF. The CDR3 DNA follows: TGTGCCAGCAGCGATCCAGGGGCCTGGGGTGAAAAACTGTTTTTT. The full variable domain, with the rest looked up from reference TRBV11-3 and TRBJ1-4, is EAGVVQSPRYKIIEKKQPVAFWCNPISGHNTLYWYLQNLGQGPELLIRYENEEAVDDSQLPKDRFSAERLKGVDSTLKIQPAELGDSAVYLCASSDPGAWGEKLFFGSGTQLSVL.

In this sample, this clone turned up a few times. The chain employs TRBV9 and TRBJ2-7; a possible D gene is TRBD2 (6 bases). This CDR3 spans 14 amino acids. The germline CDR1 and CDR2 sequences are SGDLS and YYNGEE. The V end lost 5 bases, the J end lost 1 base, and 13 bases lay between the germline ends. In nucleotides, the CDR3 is TGTGCCAGCAGTTCGGACTACCCATCCTACGAGCAGTACTTC. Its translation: CASSSDYPSYEQYF.

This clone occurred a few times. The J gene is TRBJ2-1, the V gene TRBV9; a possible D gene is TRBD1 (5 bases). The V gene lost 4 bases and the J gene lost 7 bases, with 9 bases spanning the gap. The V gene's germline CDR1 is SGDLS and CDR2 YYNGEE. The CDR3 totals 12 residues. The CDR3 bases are TGTGCCAGCAGCCAGGGTAATAATGAGCAGTTCTTC. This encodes CASSQGNNEQFF.

The CDR3 region has the DNA TGTGCCAGCAGTTTAGTGGCGGGGAGAAATGGAAACACCATATATTTT. The encoded protein is CASSLVAGRNGNTIYF. The genes are TRBV28 and TRBJ1-3, with D unclear. This CDR3 is 16 amino acids long. The V end was cut by 2 bases, the J end by 3 bases, with 14 bases between. Germline V gene sequence: CDR1 MDHEN, CDR2 SYDVKM. The full variable domain, rest sourced from reference TRBV28 and TRBJ1-3, is DVKVTQSSRYLVKRTGEKVFLECVQDMDHENMFWYRQDPGLGLRLIYFSYDVKMKEKGDIPEGYSVSREKKERFSLILESASTNQTSMYLCASSLVAGRNGNTIYFGEGSWLTVV.

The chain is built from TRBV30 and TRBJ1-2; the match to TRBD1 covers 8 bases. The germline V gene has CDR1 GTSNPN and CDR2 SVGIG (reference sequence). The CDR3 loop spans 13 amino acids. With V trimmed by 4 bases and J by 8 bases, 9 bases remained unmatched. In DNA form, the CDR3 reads TGTGCCTGGACCTTCGGACAGGGTTACGGCTACACCTTC. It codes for CAWTFGQGYGYTF.

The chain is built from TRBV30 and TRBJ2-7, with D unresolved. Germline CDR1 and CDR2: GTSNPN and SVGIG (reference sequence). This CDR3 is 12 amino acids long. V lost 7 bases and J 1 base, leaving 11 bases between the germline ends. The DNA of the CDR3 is TGTGCCTCAGAGATTACTTCCTACGAGCAGTACTTC. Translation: CASEITSYEQYF.

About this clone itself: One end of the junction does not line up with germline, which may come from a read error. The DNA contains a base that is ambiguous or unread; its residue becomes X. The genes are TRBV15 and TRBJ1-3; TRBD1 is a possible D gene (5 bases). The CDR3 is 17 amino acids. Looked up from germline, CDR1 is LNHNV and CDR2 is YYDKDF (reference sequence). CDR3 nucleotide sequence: TGTGCYACCAGCAGCGTTCCGGTGGGGACCACTGGAAACACCATATATTTT. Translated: CXTSSVPVGTTGNTIYF. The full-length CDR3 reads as CATSSVPVGTTGNTIYF. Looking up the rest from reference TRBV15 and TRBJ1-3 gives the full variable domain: DAMVIQNPRYQVTQFGKPVTLSCSQTLNHNVMYWYQQKSSQAPKLLFHYYDKDFNNEADTPDNFQSRRPNTSFCFLDIRSPGLGDTAMYLCATSSVPVGTTGNTIYFGEGSWLTVV.

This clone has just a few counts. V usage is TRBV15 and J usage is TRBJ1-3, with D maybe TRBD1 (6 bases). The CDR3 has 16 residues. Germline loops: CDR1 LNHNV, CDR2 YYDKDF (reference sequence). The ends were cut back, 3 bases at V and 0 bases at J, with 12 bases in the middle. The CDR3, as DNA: TGTGCCACCAGCAGGGCTCGGGACACCTCTGGAAACACCATATATTTT. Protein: CATSRARDTSGNTIYF.

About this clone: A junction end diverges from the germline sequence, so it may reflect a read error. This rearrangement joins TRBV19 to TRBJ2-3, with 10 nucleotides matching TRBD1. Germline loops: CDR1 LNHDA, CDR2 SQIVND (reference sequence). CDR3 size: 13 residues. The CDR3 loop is CASRGDRGSLQNF. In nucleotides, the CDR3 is TGTGCCAGTAGGGGGGACAGGGGCTCCCTGCAAAATTTT. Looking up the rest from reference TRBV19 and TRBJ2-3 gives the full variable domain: DGGITQSPKYLFRKEGQNVTLSCEQNLNHDAMYWYRQDPGQGLRLIYYSQIVNDFQKGDIAEGYSVSREKKESFPLTVTSAQKNPTAFYLCASRGDRGSLQNFGPGTRLTVL.

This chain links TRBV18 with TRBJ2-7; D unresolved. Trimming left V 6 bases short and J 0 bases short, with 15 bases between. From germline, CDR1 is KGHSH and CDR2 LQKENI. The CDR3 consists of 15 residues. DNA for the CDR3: TGTGCCAGCTCCCGCCAAAGCGTTTACTCCTACGAGCAGTACTTC. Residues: CASSRQSVYSYEQYF.

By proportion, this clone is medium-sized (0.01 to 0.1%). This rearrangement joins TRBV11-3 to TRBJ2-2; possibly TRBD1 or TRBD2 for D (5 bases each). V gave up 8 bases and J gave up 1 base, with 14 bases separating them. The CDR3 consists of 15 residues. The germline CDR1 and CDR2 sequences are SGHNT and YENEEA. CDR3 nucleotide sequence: TGTGCCAGCGGATGGGACGGAGAGAACACCGGGGAGCTGTTTTTT. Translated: CASGWDGENTGELFF.

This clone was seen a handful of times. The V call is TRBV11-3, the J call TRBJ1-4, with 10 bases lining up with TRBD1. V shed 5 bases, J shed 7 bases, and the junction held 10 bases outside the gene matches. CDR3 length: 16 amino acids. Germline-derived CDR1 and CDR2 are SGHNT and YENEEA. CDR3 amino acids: CASSLSGTGAAEKLFF. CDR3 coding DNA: TGTGCCAGCAGCCTCTCCGGGACAGGGGCGGCTGAAAAACTGTTTTTT.